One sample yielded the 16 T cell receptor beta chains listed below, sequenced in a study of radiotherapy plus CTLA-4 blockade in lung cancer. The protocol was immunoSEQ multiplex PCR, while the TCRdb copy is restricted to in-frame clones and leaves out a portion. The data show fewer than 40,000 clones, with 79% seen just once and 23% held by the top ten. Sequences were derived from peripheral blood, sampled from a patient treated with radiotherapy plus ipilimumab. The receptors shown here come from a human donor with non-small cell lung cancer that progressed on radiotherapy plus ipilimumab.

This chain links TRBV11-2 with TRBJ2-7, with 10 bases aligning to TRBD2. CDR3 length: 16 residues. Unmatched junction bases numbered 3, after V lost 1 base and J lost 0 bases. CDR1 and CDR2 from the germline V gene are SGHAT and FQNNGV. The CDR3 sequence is CASSLGTSGASYEQYF. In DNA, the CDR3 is TGTGCCAGCAGCTTAGGTACTAGCGGGGCCTCCTACGAGCAGTACTTC.

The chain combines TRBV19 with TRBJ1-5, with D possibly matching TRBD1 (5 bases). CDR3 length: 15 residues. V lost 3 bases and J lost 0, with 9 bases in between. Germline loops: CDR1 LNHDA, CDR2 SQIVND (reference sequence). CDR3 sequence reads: CASSMFQGSNQPQHF. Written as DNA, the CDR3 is TGTGCCAGTAGTATGTTTCAGGGTAGCAATCAGCCCCAGCATTTT. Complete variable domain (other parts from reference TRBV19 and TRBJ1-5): DGGITQSPKYLFRKEGQNVTLSCEQNLNHDAMYWYRQDPGQGLRLIYYSQIVNDFQKGDIAEGYSVSREKKESFPLTVTSAQKNPTAFYLCASSMFQGSNQPQHFGDGTRLSIL.

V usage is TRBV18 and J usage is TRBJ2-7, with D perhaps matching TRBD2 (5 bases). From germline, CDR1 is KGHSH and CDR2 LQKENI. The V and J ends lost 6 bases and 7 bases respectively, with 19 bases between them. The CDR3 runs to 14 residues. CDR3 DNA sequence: TGTGCCAGCTCCCAAGACCGAGGATCGGGAGAGCAGTACTTC. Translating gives CASSQDRGSGEQYF.

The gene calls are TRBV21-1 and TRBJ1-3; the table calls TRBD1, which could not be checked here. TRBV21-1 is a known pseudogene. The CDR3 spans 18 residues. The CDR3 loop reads CASSTNRGRILAGNTIYF. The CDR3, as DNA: TGTGCCAGCAGCACGAACAGGGGTAGAATTTTAGCTGGAAACACCATATATTTT.

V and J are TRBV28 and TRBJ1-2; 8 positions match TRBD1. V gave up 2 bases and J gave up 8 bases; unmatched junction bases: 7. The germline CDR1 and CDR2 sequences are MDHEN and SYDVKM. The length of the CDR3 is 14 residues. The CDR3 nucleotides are TGTGCCAGCAGTTTAGGGGACAGGCCCAGGGGCTACACCTTC. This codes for CASSLGDRPRGYTF.

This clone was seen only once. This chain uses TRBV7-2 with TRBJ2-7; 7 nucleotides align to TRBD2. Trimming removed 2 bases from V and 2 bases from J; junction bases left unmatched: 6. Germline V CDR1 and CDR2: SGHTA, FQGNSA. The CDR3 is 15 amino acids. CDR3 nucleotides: TGTGCCAGCAGCTTAAAGGCGGGGGTGGCCTACGAGCAGTACTTC. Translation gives CASSLKAGVAYEQYF.

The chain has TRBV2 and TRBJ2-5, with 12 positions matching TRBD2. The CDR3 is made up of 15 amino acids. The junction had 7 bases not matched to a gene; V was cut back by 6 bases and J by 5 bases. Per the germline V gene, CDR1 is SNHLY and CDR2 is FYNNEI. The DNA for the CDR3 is TGTGCCAGCAGCCCCCTAGCGGGGGGGCCGGAGACCCAGTACTTC. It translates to CASSPLAGGPETQYF.

The CDR3 spells CASRDRGMPYEQYF. In DNA, the CDR3 is TGTGCCAGCAGGGACAGGGGAATGCCTTACGAGCAGTACTTC. The chain has TRBV2 and TRBJ2-7; TRBD1 matches at 9 bases. The CDR3 covers 14 residues. Losses at the gene ends were 6 bases for V and 4 bases for J; bases not matched to a gene: 7. Germline V gene data show CDR1 as SNHLY and CDR2 as FYNNEI.

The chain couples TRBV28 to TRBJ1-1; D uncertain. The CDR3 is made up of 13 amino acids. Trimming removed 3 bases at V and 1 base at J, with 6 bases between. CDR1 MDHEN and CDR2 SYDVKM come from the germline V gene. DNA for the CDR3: TGTGCCAGCAGTTTTGGGAGGAACACTGAAGCTTTCTTT. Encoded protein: CASSFGRNTEAFF.

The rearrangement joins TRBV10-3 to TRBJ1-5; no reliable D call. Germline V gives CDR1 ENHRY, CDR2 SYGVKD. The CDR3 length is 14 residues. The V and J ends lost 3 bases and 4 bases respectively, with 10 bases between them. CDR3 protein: CAISDTVLNQPQHF. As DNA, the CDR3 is TGTGCCATCAGTGATACAGTATTGAATCAGCCCCAGCATTTT.

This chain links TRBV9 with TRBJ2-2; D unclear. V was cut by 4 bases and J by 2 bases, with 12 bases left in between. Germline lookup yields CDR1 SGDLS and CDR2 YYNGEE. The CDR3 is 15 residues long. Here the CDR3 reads CASSPSTSNTGELFF. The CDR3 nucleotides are TGTGCCAGCAGCCCGAGCACCTCCAACACCGGGGAGCTGTTTTTT.

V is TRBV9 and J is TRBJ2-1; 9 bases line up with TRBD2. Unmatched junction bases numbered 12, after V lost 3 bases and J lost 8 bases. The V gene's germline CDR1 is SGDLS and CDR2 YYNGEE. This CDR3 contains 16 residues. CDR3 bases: TGTGCCAGCAGCGCGCGGGCGGGGGGGCCAGGTGATGAGCAGTTCTTC. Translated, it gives CASSARAGGPGDEQFF.

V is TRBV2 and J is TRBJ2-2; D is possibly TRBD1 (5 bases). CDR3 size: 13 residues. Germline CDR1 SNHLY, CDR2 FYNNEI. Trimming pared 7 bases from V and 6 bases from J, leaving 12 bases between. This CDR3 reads CASKQGMPGELFF. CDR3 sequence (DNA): TGTGCCAGCAAGCAGGGAATGCCCGGGGAGCTGTTTTTT.

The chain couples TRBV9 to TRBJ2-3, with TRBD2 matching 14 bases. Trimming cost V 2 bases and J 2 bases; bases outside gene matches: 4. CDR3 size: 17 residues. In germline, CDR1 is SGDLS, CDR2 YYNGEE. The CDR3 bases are TGTGCCAGCAGCGTCGGACTAGCGGGGGGAATCACAGATACGCAGTATTTT. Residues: CASSVGLAGGITDTQYF. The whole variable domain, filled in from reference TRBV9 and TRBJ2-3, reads DSGVTQTPKHLITATGQRVTLRCSPRSGDLSVYWYQQSLDQGLQFLIQYYNGEERAKGNILERFSAQQFPDLHSELNLSSLELGDSALYFCASSVGLAGGITDTQYFGPGTRLTVL.

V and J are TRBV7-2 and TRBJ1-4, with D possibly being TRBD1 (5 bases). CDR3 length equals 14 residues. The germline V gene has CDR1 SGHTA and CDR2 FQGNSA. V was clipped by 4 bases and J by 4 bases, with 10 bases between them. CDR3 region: CASSSWGGNEKLFF. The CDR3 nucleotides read TGTGCCAGCAGCTCCTGGGGGGGTAATGAAAAACTGTTTTTT.

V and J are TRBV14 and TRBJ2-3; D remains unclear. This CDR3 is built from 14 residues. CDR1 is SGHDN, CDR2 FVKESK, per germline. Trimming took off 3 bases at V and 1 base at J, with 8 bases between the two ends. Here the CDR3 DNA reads TGTGCCAGCAGCCAGGGCCCTGGCACAGATACGCAGTATTTT. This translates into CASSQGPGTDTQYF.